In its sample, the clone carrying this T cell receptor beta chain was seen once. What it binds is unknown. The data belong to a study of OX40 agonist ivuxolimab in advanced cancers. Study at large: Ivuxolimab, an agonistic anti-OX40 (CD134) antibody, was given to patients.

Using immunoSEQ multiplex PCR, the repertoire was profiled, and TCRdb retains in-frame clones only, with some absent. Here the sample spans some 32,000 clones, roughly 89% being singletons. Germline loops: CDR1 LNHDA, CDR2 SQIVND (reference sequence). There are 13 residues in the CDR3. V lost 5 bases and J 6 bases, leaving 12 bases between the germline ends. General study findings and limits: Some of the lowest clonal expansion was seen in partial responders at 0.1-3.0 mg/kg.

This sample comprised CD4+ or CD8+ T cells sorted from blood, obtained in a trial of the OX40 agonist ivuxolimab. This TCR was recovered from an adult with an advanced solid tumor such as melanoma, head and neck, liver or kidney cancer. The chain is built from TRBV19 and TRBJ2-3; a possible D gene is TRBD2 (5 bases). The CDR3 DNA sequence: TGTGCCAGTAGTTTAAGGGAGACGGATACGCAGTATTTT. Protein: CASSLRETDTQYF.